Shown below are 21 T cell receptor beta chains from a single sample sequenced in a study of T-cell memory formation after mild COVID-19. Using its own MiXCR run on the 5' RACE reads, TCRdb lists one record per CDR3 protein. In the table there are around 250,000 distinct CDR3 sequences, 15% of which are singletons. The material sequenced was PBMCs or a T cell subset sorted from them (not recorded which). These receptors all stem from an adult woman who had mild COVID-19 (a few samples of this study predate the infection). Cell type and time point are not known.

The chain combines TRBV2 with TRBJ1-1; 10 nucleotides line up with TRBD1. Trimming took 8 bases from V and 1 from J; bases not matched to a gene: 7. The germline V gene encodes CDR1 SNHLY and CDR2 FYNNEI. The CDR3 extends over 15 amino acids. The CDR3 DNA reads TGTGCCAGCCGAGACAGGGGGCGCGGGAACACTGAAGCTTTCTTT. Translating it yields CASRDRGRGNTEAFF.

This sequence joins TRBV7-8 and TRBJ2-5, with 8 bases matching TRBD2. This CDR3 spans 15 amino acids. The germline CDR1 and CDR2 sequences are SGHVS and FQNEAQ. The ends lost 3 bases at V and 2 bases at J; junction bases unmatched: 5. CDR3 region: CASSFQRGPQETQYF. Written as DNA, the CDR3 is TGTGCCAGCAGCTTTCAGCGGGGGCCACAAGAGACCCAGTACTTC.

This clonotype was counted only a few times. The chain couples TRBV30 to TRBJ1-1; D unresolved. This CDR3 has 13 residues. Germline V gene sequence: CDR1 GTSNPN, CDR2 SVGIG (reference sequence). Trimming took off 1 base at V and 3 bases at J, with 9 bases between the two ends. CDR3 sequence reads: CAWSEGRDTEAFF. CDR3 bases: TGTGCCTGGAGTGAAGGGAGAGACACTGAAGCTTTCTTT.

The V gene is TRBV5-1, the J gene TRBJ2-2; no clear D gene. The CDR3 runs to 17 residues. Germline V gene data show CDR1 as SGHRS and CDR2 as YFSETQ. Trimming left V 0 bases short and J 3 bases short, with 15 bases between. CDR3 residues: CASSLGLGSEDTGELFF. The CDR3 DNA follows: TGCGCCAGCAGCTTGGGGTTGGGGTCTGAGGACACCGGGGAGCTGTTTTTT.

Here the CDR3 reads CASSFGLLNEQFF. The CDR3 nucleotides are TGTGCCAGCAGTTTCGGTCTCTTGAATGAGCAGTTCTTC. This sequence joins TRBV27 and TRBJ2-1; no reliable D call. V dropped 3 bases and J dropped 7 bases, with 10 bases sitting between them. The CDR3 runs 13 residues. The V gene's germline CDR1 is MNHEY and CDR2 SMNVEV (reference sequence).

The chain is built from TRBV11-1 and TRBJ2-6; no clear D gene. Germline assignment: CDR1 SGHAT and CDR2 FQDESV (reference sequence). The CDR3 sequence is 16 residues long. Trimming left V 3 bases short and J 3 bases short, with 12 bases between. The CDR3 region has the DNA TGTGCCAGCAGCTTCGACCCCTTTGATGGGGCCAACGTCCTGACTTTC. Its translation is CASSFDPFDGANVLTF.

This clonotype was seen a few times. This chain links TRBV4-2 with TRBJ1-4; a possible D gene is TRBD1 (5 bases). V gave up 0 bases and J gave up 0 bases, with 8 bases separating them. This CDR3 comprises 16 residues. The germline gives CDR1 LGHNA, CDR2 YNFKEQ. The CDR3 sequence: CASSQEGTATNEKLFF. In DNA form, the CDR3 reads TGTGCCAGCAGCCAAGAGGGGACGGCAACTAATGAAAAACTGTTTTTT.

This clonotype was counted a few times. The chain is built from TRBV4-3 and TRBJ1-1; D unresolved. The CDR3 runs 14 residues. With 0 bases removed from V and 5 bases from J, the gap between germline ends came to 10 bases. Germline V gene lookup returns CDR1 LGHNA and CDR2 YSLEER. The CDR3 DNA reads as TGCGCCAGCAGCCAAGATTTGGGCCAAACTGAAGCTTTCTTT. Residues: CASSQDLGQTEAFF.

The chain uses TRBV20-1 and TRBJ2-1; 9 nucleotides line up with TRBD2. Per the germline V gene, CDR1 is DFQATT and CDR2 is SNEGSKA (reference sequence). CDR3 length: 17 residues. Unmatched junction bases numbered 8, after V lost 0 bases and J lost 2 bases. This chain's CDR3 is CSARDEGRGGPYNEQFF. Written as DNA, the CDR3 is TGCAGTGCTAGAGATGAAGGGCGGGGGGGACCCTACAATGAGCAGTTCTTC.

The rearrangement joins TRBV9 to TRBJ2-1; 8 bases agree with TRBD2. This CDR3 comprises 15 residues. V was clipped by 4 bases and J by 10 bases; unmatched bases: 13. CDR1 is SGDLS and CDR2 is YYNGEE in the germline V gene. CDR3 nucleotide sequence: TGTGCCAGCAGCCCCAGACTAGCGAGCCTTAAGGAGCAGTTCTTC. It is translated as CASSPRLASLKEQFF.

V usage is TRBV7-3 and J usage is TRBJ2-1; no firm D call. The ends were cut back, 1 base at V and 2 bases at J, with 9 bases in the middle. CDR1 SGHTA and CDR2 FQGTGA come from the germline V gene. The CDR3 is 15 amino acids. The CDR3 DNA reads TGTGCCAGCAGCTTAATGCTGGGGACCTACAATGAGCAGTTCTTC. Encoded protein: CASSLMLGTYNEQFF.

This chain links TRBV30 with TRBJ2-7; TRBD1 aligns across 7 bases. Germline V gene data show CDR1 as GTSNPN and CDR2 as SVGIG (reference sequence). The CDR3 has 13 amino acids. V shed 5 bases, J shed 2 bases, and the junction held 6 bases outside the gene matches. DNA for the CDR3: TGTGCCTGGGACCGGGACAGAACCTACGAGCAGTACTTC. Translating it yields CAWDRDRTYEQYF.

The chain carries TRBV7-2 and TRBJ2-1, with TRBD2 identical over 7 bases. CDR1 is SGHTA and CDR2 is FQGNSA in the germline V gene. The CDR3 sequence is 16 residues long. The J segment lost 1 base and the V segment lost 1 base, leaving 4 bases of the junction unmatched. For the CDR3, the DNA is TGTGCCAGCAGCTTAGATGGGGGAGGGTCCTACAATGAGCAGTTCTTC. It encodes CASSLDGGGSYNEQFF.

This clonotype came up a few times. V usage is TRBV4-3 and J usage is TRBJ2-7; 7 bases line up with TRBD1. This CDR3 comprises 15 residues. Germline V lookup: CDR1 LGHNA, CDR2 YSLEER. Trimming at V came to 6 bases and at J to 1 base, leaving 9 bases not matched to a gene. This chain's CDR3 is CASRLTGSASYEQYF. The CDR3 coding sequence is TGCGCCAGCAGACTGACAGGGAGCGCATCCTACGAGCAGTACTTC.

This sequence joins TRBV24-1 and TRBJ1-5; TRBD1 agrees at 8 bases. The V gene end was trimmed by 3 bases and the J gene end by 3 bases; junction bases not matched to a gene: 6. Germline lookup yields CDR1 KGHDR and CDR2 SFDVKD. The CDR3 extends over 16 amino acids. The CDR3 DNA sequence: TGTGCCACCAGTGATCCGGGACAGGTTCCCAATCAGCCCCAGCATTTT. Residues: CATSDPGQVPNQPQHF.

This clonotype was seen a handful of times. The CDR3 region has the DNA TGTGCCAGCAGCCAAACCCTCGGGGCAGGGGGAGAGACCCAGTACTTC. Translating it yields CASSQTLGAGGETQYF. The genes are TRBV3-1 and TRBJ2-5; 7 bases are a match to TRBD1. The germline gives CDR1 LGHDT, CDR2 YNNKEL (reference sequence). This CDR3 spans 16 amino acids. Trimming at V came to 2 bases and at J to 4 bases, leaving 10 bases not matched to a gene.

The rearrangement links TRBV4-1 to TRBJ2-2, with D perhaps matching TRBD2 (5 bases). There are 15 residues in the CDR3. From germline, CDR1 is MGHRA and CDR2 YSYEKL. Trimming removed 2 bases from V and 4 bases from J, with 11 bases in between. The chain's CDR3 is CASSQTRVGTGELFF. In DNA, the CDR3 is TGCGCCAGCAGCCAAACGCGGGTCGGCACCGGGGAGCTGTTTTTT.

This clonotype was recorded a few times. The rearrangement links TRBV7-2 to TRBJ2-1; 8 bases fit TRBD2. Germline assignment: CDR1 SGHTA and CDR2 FQGNSA. CDR3 size: 16 residues. V lost 0 bases, J lost 15 bases, and 16 bases stayed unmatched. The DNA of the CDR3 is TGTGCCAGCAGCTTAGCGAACATGGGCGGGAGGAGCCCGCTGTTCTTC. As protein: CASSLANMGGRSPLFF.

This clonotype was picked up a small number of times. The chain combines TRBV5-1 with TRBJ2-5, with D perhaps matching TRBD2 (6 bases). The germline gives CDR1 SGHRS, CDR2 YFSETQ. Deletions cut 0 bases from V and 6 bases from J, with 12 bases between. The CDR3 is 14 amino acids. In nucleotides, the CDR3 is TGCGCCAGCAGCTTGGGGCAGGGAGGACAGACCCAGTACTTC. This encodes CASSLGQGGQTQYF.

This clonotype was recorded a few times. V usage is TRBV9 and J usage is TRBJ2-3; maybe TRBD1 (6 bases). V was shortened by 3 bases and J by 2 bases, with 16 bases between the two germline ends. Germline-derived CDR1 and CDR2 are SGDLS and YYNGEE. This CDR3 is built from 16 residues. The chain's CDR3 is CASSDRGGRTTDTQYF. CDR3 coding DNA: TGTGCCAGCAGCGACAGAGGGGGAAGGACCACAGATACGCAGTATTTT.

This clonotype was counted only a few times. V and J are TRBV5-1 and TRBJ1-2; 7 bases agree with TRBD1. Germline CDR1 is SGHRS and CDR2 is YFSETQ. This CDR3 comprises 13 residues. J gave up 3 bases and V 5 bases, and 4 bases lay outside the gene matches. The CDR3 DNA sequence: TGCGCCAGCAGATCAACAGGGGACTATGGCTACACCTTC. It translates to CASRSTGDYGYTF.